This T cell receptor beta chain was recovered during a study of PD-L1 blockade in urothelial cancer. Study-level information: Prior exposure to chemotherapy in patients amounted to 0 to 3 regimens received. When blood samples were assessed, the median T cell count was 141,255. Overall study results and limits: Tumor-associated clones in blood expanded more at 3 weeks in durable-benefit patients.

Produced via immunoSEQ multiplex PCR; TCRdb's table is partial and in-frame only. Of under 20,000 clones in the sample, about 80% were seen once. Indicated time point: peripheral blood 6 weeks after treatment start. Sample contribution per patient ranged from 1 to 8, covering pretreatment and on-treatment. The CDR3 has 14 residues. Trimming cost V 0 bases and J 4 bases, with 7 bases left between them. Germline V lookup: CDR1 MNHNS, CDR2 SASEGT. In the case of this clone: Its target is not known.

Material: PBMCs, obtained around atezolizumab (anti-PD-L1) treatment. This sequence originates from a man aged 45-60 years with urothelial cancer. This rearrangement joins TRBV6-1 to TRBJ2-1; a possible D gene is TRBD1 (6 bases). Here the CDR3 reads CASSEAQGYNEQFF. The CDR3 coding sequence is TGTGCCAGCAGTGAAGCACAGGGATACAATGAGCAGTTCTTC.